Below, 4 T cell receptor beta chains from the same sample are listed, as sequenced in a study of a mutant IDH1 vaccine in newly diagnosed glioma. The protocol was immunoSEQ multiplex PCR, while the TCRdb copy is restricted to in-frame clones and leaves out a portion. Among around 60,000 clones listed, 81% were seen once. Time point indicated: week 35, safety follow-up. Every vaccination contained 300 ug of the mutant IDH1 20-mer peptide and was paired with topical imiquimod. Their antigens remain unidentified. The source material was PBMCs, sampled from a glioma patient whose treatment included an IDH1 peptide vaccine. These receptor sequences come from a man in his forties with glioma.

Concerning this clone: At one of its ends the junction is not consistent with the germline gene, which may arise from a read error. This chain joins TRBV6-6 and TRBJ2-7, with D perhaps TRBD2 (6 bases). From germline, CDR1 is MNHNY and CDR2 SVGAGI (reference sequence). The CDR3 totals 13 residues. CDR3 sequence reads: CSCESAGRYEQYF. The CDR3 DNA follows: TGCAGTTGTGAATCAGCGGGTCGCTACGAGCAGTACTTC.

The CDR3 region has the DNA TGTGCCAGCAGCCAAGAGTCAAGGACTAAAAAATACGAGCAGTACTTC. It is translated as CASSQESRTKKYEQYF. The chain combines TRBV14 with TRBJ2-7, with D possibly being TRBD2 (6 bases). Per germline, CDR1 SGHDN and CDR2 FVKESK. The CDR3 spans 16 residues. Trimming took 0 bases from V and 4 from J, leaving 16 bases between them.

The table lists this clone with a count of one. The CDR3 loop reads CASSKLGTDYEQYF. CDR3 coding DNA: TGTGCCAGCAGCAAGCTGGGGACAGATTACGAGCAGTACTTC. V gene TRBV21-1 combines with J gene TRBJ2-7; the DNA was not used to check the table's D call, TRBD1. TRBV21-1 is an annotated pseudogene. This CDR3 contains 14 residues.

The V call is TRBV7-9, the J call TRBJ2-3; D uncertain. This CDR3 is 13 amino acids long. Per germline, CDR1 SEHNR and CDR2 FQNEAQ (reference sequence). The ends were cut back, 1 base at V and 4 bases at J, with 6 bases in the middle. CDR3 sequence: CASSLVPSDTQYF. CDR3 DNA sequence: TGTGCCAGCAGCTTAGTGCCGTCAGATACGCAGTATTTT. The whole variable domain, filled in from reference TRBV7-9 and TRBJ2-3, reads DTGVSQNPRHKITKRGQNVTFRCDPISEHNRLYWYRQTLGQGPEFLTYFQNEAQLEKSRLLSDRFSAERPKGSFSTLEIQRTEQGDSAMYLCASSLVPSDTQYFGPGTRLTVL.